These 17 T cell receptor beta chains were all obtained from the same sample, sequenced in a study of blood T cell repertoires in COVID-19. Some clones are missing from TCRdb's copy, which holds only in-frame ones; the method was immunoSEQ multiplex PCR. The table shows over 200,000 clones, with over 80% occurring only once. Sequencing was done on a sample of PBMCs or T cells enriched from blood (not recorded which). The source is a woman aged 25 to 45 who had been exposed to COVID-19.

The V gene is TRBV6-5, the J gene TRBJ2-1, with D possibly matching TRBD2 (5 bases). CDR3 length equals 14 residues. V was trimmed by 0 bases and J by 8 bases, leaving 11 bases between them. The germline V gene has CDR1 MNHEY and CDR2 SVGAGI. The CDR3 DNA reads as TGTGCCAGCAGTTACTCGGGTGCGGGCGATGAGCAGTTCTTC. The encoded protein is CASSYSGAGDEQFF.

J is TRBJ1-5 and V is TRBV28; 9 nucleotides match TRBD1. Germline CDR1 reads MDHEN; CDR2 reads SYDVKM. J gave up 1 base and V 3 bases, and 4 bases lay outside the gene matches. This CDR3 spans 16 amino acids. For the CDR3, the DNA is TGTGCCAGCAGTTTGAACAGGGGGCTCAGCAATCAGCCCCAGCATTTT. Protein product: CASSLNRGLSNQPQHF.

The DNA for the CDR3 is TGTGCCAGCAGCTCCCTACAGGGGATGTACAATGAGCAGTTCTTC. Translated: CASSSLQGMYNEQFF. The rearrangement links TRBV11-2 to TRBJ2-1; TRBD1 matches 7 bases. The CDR3 totals 15 residues. Trimming cost V 4 bases and J 4 bases; bases outside gene matches: 7. The V gene's germline CDR1 is SGHAT and CDR2 FQNNGV.

The DNA for the CDR3 is TGTGCCAGCAGCCCGAGGTACAGCGGGAGGAGCACAGATACGCAGTATTTT. It codes for CASSPRYSGRSTDTQYF. This sequence joins TRBV3-1 (or the pseudogene TRBV3-2) and TRBJ2-3; 9 bases match TRBD2. This CDR3 is built from 17 residues. J was trimmed by 0 bases and V by 4 bases; bases with no gene match: 8. The V gene's germline CDR1 is LGHDT and CDR2 YNNKEL (reference sequence).

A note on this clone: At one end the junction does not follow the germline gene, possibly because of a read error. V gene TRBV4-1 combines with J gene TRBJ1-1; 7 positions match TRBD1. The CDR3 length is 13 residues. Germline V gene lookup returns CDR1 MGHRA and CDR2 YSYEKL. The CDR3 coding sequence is TGCGCCAGCAGCGAAGAACGGGACAGTGAAGCTTTCTTT. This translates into CASSEERDSEAFF.

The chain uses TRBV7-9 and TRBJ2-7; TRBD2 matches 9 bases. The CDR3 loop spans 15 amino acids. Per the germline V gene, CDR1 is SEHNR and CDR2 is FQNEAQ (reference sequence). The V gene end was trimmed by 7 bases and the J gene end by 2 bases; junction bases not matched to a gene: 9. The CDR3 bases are TGTGCCAGCATCCCTGGGATAGCGGGAGCCTACGAGCAGTACTTC. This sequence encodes CASIPGIAGAYEQYF.

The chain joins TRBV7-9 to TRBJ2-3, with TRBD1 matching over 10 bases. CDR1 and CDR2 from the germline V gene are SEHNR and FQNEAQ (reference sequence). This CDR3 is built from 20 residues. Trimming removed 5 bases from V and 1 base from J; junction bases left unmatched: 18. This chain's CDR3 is CASSTPPGQGLAGRTDTQYF. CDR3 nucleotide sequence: TGTGCCAGCAGCACCCCTCCGGGACAGGGGTTAGCGGGACGCACAGATACGCAGTATTTT.

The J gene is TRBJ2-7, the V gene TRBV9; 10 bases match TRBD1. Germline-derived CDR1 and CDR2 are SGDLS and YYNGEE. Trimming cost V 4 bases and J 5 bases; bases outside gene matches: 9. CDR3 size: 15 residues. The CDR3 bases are TGTGCCAGCAGCCCCTTCACCGGGACAGGGGACGAGCAGTACTTC. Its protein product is CASSPFTGTGDEQYF.

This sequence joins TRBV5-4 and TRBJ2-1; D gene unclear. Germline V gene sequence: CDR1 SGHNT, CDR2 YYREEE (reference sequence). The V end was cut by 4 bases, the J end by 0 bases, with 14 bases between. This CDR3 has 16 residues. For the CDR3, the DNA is TGTGCCAGCAGCCCGGCGCGGAGACGCTCCTACAATGAGCAGTTCTTC. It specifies CASSPARRRSYNEQFF.

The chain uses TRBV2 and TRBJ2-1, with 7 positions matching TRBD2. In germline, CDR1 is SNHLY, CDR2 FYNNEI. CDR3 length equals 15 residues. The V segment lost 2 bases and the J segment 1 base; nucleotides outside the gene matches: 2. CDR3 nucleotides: TGTGCCAGCAGTGAATCTAGCGGATCCTACAATGAGCAGTTCTTC. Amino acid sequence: CASSESSGSYNEQFF.

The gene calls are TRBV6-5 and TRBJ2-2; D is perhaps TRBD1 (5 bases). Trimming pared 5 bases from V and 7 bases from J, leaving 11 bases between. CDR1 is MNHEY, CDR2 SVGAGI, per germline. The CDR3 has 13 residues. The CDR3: CASSRQGGGELFF. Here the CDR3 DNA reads TGTGCCAGCAGTCGCCAGGGCGGCGGGGAGCTGTTTTTT.

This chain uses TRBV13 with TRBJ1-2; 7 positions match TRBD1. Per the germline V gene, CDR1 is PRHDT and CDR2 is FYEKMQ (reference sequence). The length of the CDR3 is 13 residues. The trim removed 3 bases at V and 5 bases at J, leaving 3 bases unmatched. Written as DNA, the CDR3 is TGTGCCAGCAGCTTCTCCAGGGGGTATGGCTACACCTTC. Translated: CASSFSRGYGYTF.

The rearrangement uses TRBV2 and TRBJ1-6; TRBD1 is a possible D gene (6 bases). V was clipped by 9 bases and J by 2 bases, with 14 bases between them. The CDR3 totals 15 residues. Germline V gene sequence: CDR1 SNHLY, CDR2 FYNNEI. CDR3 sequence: CARNKQGTYNSPLHF. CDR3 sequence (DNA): TGTGCCAGAAACAAGCAGGGGACCTATAATTCACCCCTCCACTTT.

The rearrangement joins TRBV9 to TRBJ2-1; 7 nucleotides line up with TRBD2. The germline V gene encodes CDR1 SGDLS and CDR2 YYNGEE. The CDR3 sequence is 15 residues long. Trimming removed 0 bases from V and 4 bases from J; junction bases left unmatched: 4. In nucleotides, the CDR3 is TGTGCCAGCAGCGTAGATTTCGGGGGGTACAATGAGCAGTTCTTC. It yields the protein CASSVDFGGYNEQFF.

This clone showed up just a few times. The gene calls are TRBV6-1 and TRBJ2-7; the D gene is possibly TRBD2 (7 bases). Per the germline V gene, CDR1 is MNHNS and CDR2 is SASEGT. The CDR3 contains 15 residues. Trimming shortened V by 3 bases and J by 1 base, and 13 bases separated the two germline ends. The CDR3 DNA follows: TGTGCCAGCAGTGAGGGAGGGGGAGAGTCCTACGAGCAGTACTTC. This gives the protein CASSEGGGESYEQYF.

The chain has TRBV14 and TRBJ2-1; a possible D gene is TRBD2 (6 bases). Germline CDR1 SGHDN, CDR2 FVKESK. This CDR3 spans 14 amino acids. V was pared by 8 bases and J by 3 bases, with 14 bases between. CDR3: CASGPRGVYNEQFF. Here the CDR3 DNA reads TGTGCCAGCGGTCCACGCGGGGTCTACAATGAGCAGTTCTTC.

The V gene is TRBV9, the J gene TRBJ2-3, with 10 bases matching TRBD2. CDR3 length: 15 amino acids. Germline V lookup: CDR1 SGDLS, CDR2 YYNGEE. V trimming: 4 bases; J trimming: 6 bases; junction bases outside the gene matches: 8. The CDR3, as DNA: TGTGCCAGCAGCCCCGGTGATAGCGGGAGGGATACGCAGTATTTT. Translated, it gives CASSPGDSGRDTQYF.